The 28 T cell receptor beta chains below come from one sample, sequenced in a study of T cell responses to AZD1222 COVID-19 vaccine. Method: immunoSEQ multiplex PCR; TCRdb's copy keeps in-frame clones and lacks some. The sample includes about 56,000 clones, 80% to 90% of them seen just once. Sequencing used peripheral blood, obtained on day 0 of AZD1222 vaccination. The receptors derive from an adult in good health.

The chain carries TRBV3-1 (or the pseudogene TRBV3-2) and TRBJ1-5, with no clear D. V dropped 1 base and J dropped 4 bases, with 5 bases sitting between them. Germline values: CDR1 LGHDT, CDR2 YNNKEL (reference sequence). The CDR3 is 13 residues long. CDR3 sequence reads: CASSQGGNQPQHF. DNA for the CDR3: TGTGCCAGCAGCCAAGGCGGAAATCAGCCCCAGCATTTT.

A remark on this clone: The same CDR3 is also encoded by other DNA sequences in this sample. The CDR3 protein is CASSRDRGGYTF. CDR3 sequence (DNA): TGTGCCAGCAGTCGAGACAGGGGTGGCTACACCTTC. This rearrangement joins TRBV7-9 to TRBJ1-2; the match to TRBD1 covers 8 bases. J was trimmed by 7 bases and V by 6 bases; bases with no gene match: 4. The CDR3 runs to 12 residues. CDR1 SEHNR and CDR2 FQNEAQ come from the germline V gene (reference sequence).

V is TRBV6-5 and J is TRBJ1-5; the D gene is possibly TRBD1 (5 bases). The CDR3 length is 15 residues. Germline values: CDR1 MNHEY, CDR2 SVGAGI. The germline V and J ends were trimmed by 7 bases and 2 bases, with 15 bases remaining between them. The CDR3 protein is CASNGQGLRNQPQHF. The DNA of the CDR3 is TGTGCCAGCAATGGGCAGGGCCTACGCAATCAGCCCCAGCATTTT.

This clone was found once. The CDR3: CASSKEVREQYF. CDR3 DNA sequence: TGTGCCAGCAGCAAAGAGGTGCGCGAGCAGTACTTC. The chain couples TRBV12-3 or TRBV12-4 to TRBJ2-7; no firm D call. V was shortened by 6 bases and J by 6 bases, with 12 bases between the two germline ends. The CDR3 is made up of 12 amino acids.

The gene calls are TRBV5-4 and TRBJ2-7; a weak D match, TRBD2 (5 bases). The CDR3 has 15 residues. Germline V gives CDR1 SGHNT, CDR2 YYREEE (reference sequence). Trimming took off 0 bases at V and 2 bases at J, with 12 bases between the two ends. DNA for the CDR3: TGTGCCAGCAGCTTGGGGCTAGCTTCACCCTACGAGCAGTACTTC. Translation gives CASSLGLASPYEQYF.

The chain joins TRBV29-1 to TRBJ2-7; 13 nucleotides align to TRBD2. CDR1 and CDR2 from the germline V gene are SQVTM and ANQGSEA. This CDR3 comprises 17 residues. Unmatched junction bases numbered 13, after V lost 1 base and J lost 7 bases. The CDR3 bases are TGCAGCGTTGAAGGTGGTCCAACTAGCGGGAGGGAGGAGGAGCAGTACTTC. It encodes CSVEGGPTSGREEEQYF.

The CDR3 protein is CAIKGDRGGYEQYF. Written as DNA, the CDR3 is TGTGCCATCAAGGGAGACAGGGGTGGGTACGAGCAGTACTTC. The chain has TRBV10-3 and TRBJ2-7; 8 bases agree with TRBD1. Germline values: CDR1 ENHRY, CDR2 SYGVKD. CDR3 size: 14 residues. With V trimmed by 7 bases and J by 4 bases, 9 bases remained unmatched.

In its sample, this clone is medium-sized. The rearrangement uses TRBV6-1 and TRBJ2-7; D gene unclear. CDR1 is MNHNS and CDR2 is SASEGT in the germline V gene. Trimming cost V 2 bases and J 3 bases, with 8 bases left between them. The CDR3 is 13 amino acids. The CDR3 spells CASSESESYEQYF. The CDR3 DNA reads TGTGCCAGCAGTGAAAGTGAGAGCTACGAGCAGTACTTC.

This chain joins TRBV25-1 and TRBJ1-5; 9 bases are shared with TRBD1. V shed 8 bases and J 5 bases; nucleotides not matched to a gene: 4. CDR1 is MGHDK, CDR2 SYGVNS, per germline. The CDR3 sequence is 13 residues long. CDR3 amino acids: CASAGQGDQPQHF. CDR3 sequence (DNA): TGTGCCAGCGCGGGACAGGGCGATCAGCCCCAGCATTTT. The full variable domain, in which reference TRBV25-1 and TRBJ1-5 provide the parts outside the CDR3, is EADIYQTPRYLVIGTGKKITLECSQTMGHDKMYWYQQDPGMELHLIHYSYGVNSTEKGDLSSESTVSRIRTEHFPLTLESARPSHTSQYLCASAGQGDQPQHFGDGTRLSIL.

V is TRBV10-3 and J is TRBJ2-1, with D unresolved. This CDR3 is built from 12 residues. Trimming pared 6 bases from V and 5 bases from J, leaving 8 bases between. Germline lookup yields CDR1 ENHRY and CDR2 SYGVKD. The DNA for the CDR3 is TGTGCCATCAGCCCGGCTGACAATGAGCAGTTCTTC. As protein: CAISPADNEQFF.

The chain uses TRBV19 and TRBJ2-3; no clear D gene. This CDR3 is 18 amino acids long. Germline assignment: CDR1 LNHDA and CDR2 SQIVND (reference sequence). The V gene lost 0 bases and the J gene lost 3 bases, with 19 bases spanning the gap. The CDR3: CASSIDGIKENETDTQYF. The CDR3 coding sequence is TGTGCCAGTAGTATAGATGGGATTAAGGAAAATGAAACAGATACGCAGTATTTT.

V and J are TRBV29-1 and TRBJ2-4; D might be TRBD1 or TRBD2, each matching 5 bases. The germline CDR1 and CDR2 sequences are SQVTM and ANQGSEA. This CDR3 has 13 residues. V dropped 7 bases and J dropped 5 bases, with 15 bases sitting between them. CDR3 in amino acids: CSAEGLDENIQYF. CDR3 nucleotides: TGCAGCGCAGAGGGGCTAGACGAAAACATTCAGTACTTC. The whole variable domain, filled in from reference TRBV29-1 and TRBJ2-4, reads SAVISQKPSRDICQRGTSLTIQCQVDSQVTMMFWYRQQPGQSLTLIATANQGSEATYESGFVIDKFPISRPNLTFSTLTVSNMSPEDSSIYLCSAEGLDENIQYFGAGTRLSVL.

This chain joins TRBV4-3 and TRBJ1-2; possible D gene TRBD1, 5 bases. CDR1 is LGHNA, CDR2 YSLEER, per germline. V lost 3 bases and J lost 3, with 14 bases in between. This CDR3 spans 15 amino acids. CDR3 DNA: TGCGCCAGCAGCCAGGCTACTGGGGGGGACTATGGCTACACCTTC. Amino acids: CASSQATGGDYGYTF.

The chain carries TRBV6-6 and TRBJ2-7; 8 bases map to TRBD1. This CDR3 has 16 amino acids. CDR1 is MNHNY, CDR2 SVGAGI, per germline (reference sequence). Trimming took 6 bases from V and 1 from J; bases not matched to a gene: 11. CDR3 nucleotides: TGTGCCAGCAGAGATTCGGGACAGGCATATTCCTACGAGCAGTACTTC. Protein product: CASRDSGQAYSYEQYF.

The J gene is TRBJ2-3, the V gene TRBV4-2, with D unclear. Germline V CDR1 and CDR2: LGHNA, YNFKEQ. V was trimmed by 9 bases and J by 2 bases, leaving 18 bases between them. The CDR3 spans 15 residues. For the CDR3, the DNA is TGTGCCAGGGTGGGCCTTTCCAGTTACACAGATACGCAGTATTTT. Encoded protein: CARVGLSSYTDTQYF.

The V and J genes are TRBV25-1 and TRBJ1-1; a possible D gene is TRBD1 (6 bases). CDR3 length: 14 amino acids. Germline V CDR1 and CDR2: MGHDK, SYGVNS. V was cut by 3 bases and J by 0 bases, with 8 bases left in between. The CDR3 is CASSDRGLNTEAFF. The CDR3 DNA sequence: TGTGCCAGCAGTGACAGGGGTTTGAACACTGAAGCTTTCTTT.

This clone occurred a few times. V usage is TRBV14 and J usage is TRBJ1-6; unclear D gene. Germline CDR1 SGHDN, CDR2 FVKESK. V dropped 2 bases and J dropped 8 bases, with 7 bases sitting between them. This CDR3 spans 13 amino acids. The CDR3 loop is CASSQRRDSPLHF. The CDR3 DNA reads TGTGCCAGCAGCCAACGTCGTGATTCACCCCTCCACTTT.

V is TRBV6-1 and J is TRBJ2-1; D is unresolved. CDR1 is MNHNS, CDR2 SASEGT, per germline. Trimming pared 2 bases from V and 0 bases from J, leaving 5 bases between. This CDR3 is 14 amino acids long. The CDR3 sequence: CASSESSSYNEQFF. The CDR3 DNA reads as TGTGCCAGCAGTGAAAGCAGCTCCTACAATGAGCAGTTCTTC.

V and J are TRBV20-1 and TRBJ1-6, with TRBD1 matching 7 bases. The CDR3 runs to 14 residues. CDR1 and CDR2 (germline): DFQATT, SNEGSKA (reference sequence). Trimming took 3 bases from V and 14 from J; bases not matched to a gene: 13. CDR3 in amino acids: CSASMGQLSVALHF. The CDR3 DNA reads TGCAGTGCTAGTATGGGACAGCTATCAGTAGCCCTCCACTTT.

V gene TRBV7-6 combines with J gene TRBJ2-5, with a tentative D call TRBD1 (5 bases). Germline values: CDR1 SGHVS, CDR2 FNYEAQ. This CDR3 comprises 14 residues. V was pared by 4 bases and J by 4 bases, with 13 bases between. The CDR3 loop is CASSSVRGLETQYF. The CDR3 DNA sequence: TGTGCCAGCAGCTCAGTAAGGGGTTTAGAGACCCAGTACTTC.

This rearrangement joins TRBV29-1 to TRBJ2-1; 8 nucleotides line up with TRBD2. The CDR3 runs to 11 residues. Germline V lookup: CDR1 SQVTM, CDR2 ANQGSEA. The ends lost 3 bases at V and 13 bases at J; junction bases unmatched: 5. The CDR3 nucleotides are TGCAGCGTTGACCGAGCGGGAGTTCAGTTCTTC. Its protein product is CSVDRAGVQFF.

This chain links TRBV24-1 with TRBJ2-1, with D tentatively TRBD2 (7 bases). V lost 7 bases, J lost 6 bases, and 15 bases lay in between. Germline values: CDR1 KGHDR, CDR2 SFDVKD. The CDR3 covers 14 residues. In DNA, the CDR3 is TGTGCCACCAGCCGCGGGGGCTCGGTCAATGAGCAGTTCTTC. This sequence encodes CATSRGGSVNEQFF.

CDR3 residues: CASSLEASGYNEQFF. CDR3 in DNA: TGTGCCAGCAGCTTAGAGGCTAGCGGCTACAATGAGCAGTTCTTC. The V gene is TRBV7-2, the J gene TRBJ2-1, with TRBD2 matching 7 bases. Germline V gene sequence: CDR1 SGHTA, CDR2 FQGNSA. The CDR3 extends over 15 amino acids. The V gene end was trimmed by 1 base and the J gene end by 3 bases; junction bases not matched to a gene: 3.

The chain joins TRBV15 to TRBJ2-1, with 7 nucleotides matching TRBD1. The J segment lost 3 bases and the V segment lost 2 bases, leaving 13 bases of the junction unmatched. Germline-derived CDR1 and CDR2 are LNHNV and YYDKDF (reference sequence). The CDR3 consists of 18 residues. CDR3 loop: CATSRRRTRDSNYNEQFF. CDR3 sequence (DNA): TGTGCCACCAGCAGACGTCGAACCCGGGACAGCAACTACAATGAGCAGTTCTTC.

V is TRBV9 and J is TRBJ1-2; tentatively, D is TRBD1 (5 bases). CDR1 and CDR2 (germline): SGDLS, YYNGEE. The CDR3 totals 13 residues. Trimming removed 3 bases from V and 7 bases from J, with 13 bases in between. The CDR3 bases are TGTGCCAGCAGCGCTACAGGACCCCTTGGCTACACCTTC. The encoded protein is CASSATGPLGYTF.

The V call is TRBV6-2 or TRBV6-3, the J call TRBJ2-7, with 7 nucleotides matching TRBD2. The CDR3 is 13 residues long. Looked up from germline, CDR1 is MNHEY and CDR2 is SVGEGT. The V segment lost 5 bases and the J segment 3 bases; nucleotides outside the gene matches: 4. CDR3 residues: CASSPGRFYEQYF. CDR3 nucleotides: TGTGCCAGCAGTCCCGGGAGGTTCTACGAGCAGTACTTC.

The chain joins TRBV2 to TRBJ1-2; TRBD1 aligns across 7 bases. After removal of 8 bases from V and 4 bases from J, the junction contained 10 bases not matched to a gene. Germline CDR1 reads SNHLY; CDR2 reads FYNNEI. This CDR3 has 14 amino acids. CDR3 region: CASLGGPVSYGYTF. The DNA for the CDR3 is TGTGCCAGCCTAGGGGGCCCGGTTTCCTATGGCTACACCTTC.

V usage is TRBV11-2 and J usage is TRBJ2-7; 12 bases are a match to TRBD2. The length of the CDR3 is 15 residues. Germline lookup yields CDR1 SGHAT and CDR2 FQNNGV. V lost 5 bases and J lost 6; bases outside the gene matches: 8. The CDR3 protein is CASSPRTSGELEQYF. In nucleotides, the CDR3 is TGTGCCAGCAGCCCCCGGACTAGCGGGGAGCTCGAGCAGTACTTC.